This T cell receptor beta chain was documented in a study of T cells expressing NK-cell markers. Whole-study context: Repertoire data for TCR beta were derived from sorted T cells (CD3+CD56+NKG2C+, CD3+CD56+NKG2C- and CD3+CD56-NKG2C+). Overall study findings and caveats: A handful of donors showed these clonotypes also leading the CD3+CD56-NKG2C+ fraction.

The V gene's germline CDR1 is DFQATT and CDR2 SNEGSKA (reference sequence). The CDR3 consists of 16 residues. Notes on this clonotype: Its target is unknown.

Beta-chain TCR cDNA was generated via 5'RACE template switching with UMIs. Reprocessing the 5' RACE reads, TCRdb reports a single entry for every CDR3 protein and omits DNA. This table holds 160,000 or so distinct CDR3 sequences. The rearrangement uses TRBV20-1 and TRBJ2-7; TCRdb selects TRBD1, and the lack of DNA leaves this call unchecked. The receptor was isolated from a woman between 18 and 69 years old in good health. Sequenced material: blood T cells: a sorted CD56 or NKG2C T cell subset, CD4+ or CD8+ T cells, or bulk PBMC T cells (not recorded which). The CDR3 here is CSARDLSDRGNYEQYF.